This paragraph reports one TCR beta chain. This clone's antigen is unknown. It has no much larger one-base neighbor in the sample; base qualities were not kept. V loses 2 bases, J loses 9 bases, and the germline ends lie 16 bases apart. The germline V gene provides CDR1 SGHTA and CDR2 FQGNSA. The cysteine opens and the phenylalanine closes a CDR3 of 14 amino acids. CDR3 DNA only is kept here, 42 bases in frame from base 1. Using the deep immunoSEQ assay, TCR CDR3 regions were amplified from genomic DNA by multiplex PCR. Genomic DNA extracted from each cell subset was distributed evenly over all wells of several immunoSEQ 96-well plates, and each plate served as one replicate. Each replicate PCR for sorted subsets received around 200 ng genomic DNA, equal to roughly 30,000 T cell genomes. Purified libraries were measured with a Qubit 3.0 fluorometer, size-checked on a Bioanalyzer 2100, and measured again with the KAPA Library Quantification kit. A separate single-read 150-cycle Illumina NextSeq 550 flow cell was used to sequence each immunoSEQ 96-well plate. As for how the authors treated the data: Because only junctional sequences without quality scores were contained in the immunoSEQ output, filtering matching that applied to full-length reads could not be performed. To assign V/J genes and CDR3, sequences were annotated against IMGT germline references using PyIR, a Python wrapper for IgBLAST v1.9. Any read was removed if the V/J assignment was weak (E-value above 1e-6), the CDR3 was missing, or the read contained stop codons, out-of-frame junctions, or ambiguous translated residues. V3J clonotypes were defined as sequences sharing an identical inferred V gene, J gene, and CDR3 amino acid sequence. To compute the percentage overlap between repertoires, the number of shared unique clonotypes was divided by the size of the smaller repertoire. RTK rarefaction, the Chao1 estimator, and Recon v2.1 estimates of unobserved clonotypes were used to assess repertoire richness. Generation probabilities were computed with OLGA for all TCRbeta clonotypes obtained by the gDNA method from several donors. TCRdb obtained this table from immuneACCESS and retained in-frame rearrangements with V and J assigned. These tables miss some clones; where compared with another copy, unresolved V genes account for less than half of the shortfall, and the remainder is unexplained. That table supplies the V and J calls and clone size; D and trimming were determined from the DNA. This sample comprises roughly 700,000 clones, around two thirds of them detected only once. The ten largest clones capture about 1.7% of the sample.

The data were obtained in a study of shared clonotypes between healthy human individuals (dated by TCRdb to the early 2020s). Concerning the study at large: The cohort included a few men and two women between 18 and 49 years of age. To increase sequencing depth and limit assay-specific biases, different laboratories used diverse techniques to prepare libraries and sequence TCR repertoires. Blood TCR repertoires of four to six healthy adults were deeply sequenced to estimate repertoire size and the extent of clonotype sharing between individuals. Leukapheresis yielded between about 0.85 and 10 billion PBMCs per donor. For each donor, CD4 naive and CD4 memory were each run on three plates, CD8 naive on two plates, and CD8 memory on one plate. Results and caveats for the whole study, not just this receptor: The small number of donors limited the genetic and exposure-history diversity represented. Estimated clonotype richness was generally larger for naive than for memory subsets. Pairwise subsampling led to the expectation that sequencing depth would affect the degree of clonotype sharing among donors. Across a handful of donors, about 5.2% of naive CD4, 3.5% of naive CD8, roughly 2.2% of memory CD4, and approximately 0.4% of memory CD8 clonotypes were shared. Sampling was restricted to blood, and TCR repertoires in tissues likely differ from the TCR repertoires found in blood. Clonotypes shared by all four sorted-subset donors showed higher generation probabilities than non-shared clonotypes. Even with the large sequencing depth, rarefaction of the sorted-subset datasets indicated that sequencing was incomplete.

Healthy HIV-negative adults with no recently reported acute infections or vaccinations were included as donors. Every donor was a Caucasian adult residing in Nashville, Tennessee, USA. CD4+ T cells were enriched through magnetic negative selection, after which naive cells were positively selected on CD45RA and the remaining negative fraction served as the memory subset. Blood was collected by leukapheresis, and PBMCs were isolated by Ficoll-Histopaque density gradient centrifugation and then cryopreserved in liquid nitrogen vapor phase. Purity and quantity of every magnetically sorted T cell population were checked by analytical flow cytometry. Each sorted fraction had its genomic DNA isolated and then quantified by UV absorbance on a Nanodrop 2000c.

The rearranged segments are TRBV7-2 and TRBJ1-1; a confident D gene designation cannot be given. The sequenced sample was memory CD4+ T cells sorted from blood. The sample's cell subset or site, from its label and the paper: CD45RA-negative fraction. This clonotype was sampled from a woman younger than 45 in good health. The CDR3 reads CASSLSRGGGKAFF. The DNA is TGTGCCAGCAGCTTATCCCGGGGAGGAGGTAAAGCTTTCTTT.